This TCR beta chain was sequenced during a study of post-analysis software for immune sequencing data. Study-wide background: Included among the disease courses, which were recorded for the cohort, were relapsing-remitting, secondary progressive and progressive-relapsing multiple sclerosis. Study-level findings and limits: Same-batch samples co-clustered strongly by F measure. Significantly decreased normalized Chao1 diversity was recorded for multiple sclerosis patients relative to controls. In patients, five TRBV segments were more frequent than in controls, with TRBV5-6, TRBV5-1 and TRBV20-1 among them.

Incorporated into the TCR beta cDNA libraries were unique molecular identifiers, which served to reduce PCR and sequencing biases. Researchers reported some 500,000 cDNA molecules coming from approximately 1 to 10 million T cells. One entry per CDR3 protein results from TCRdb running MiXCR on the PCR reads. This table has 650,000 to 850,000 distinct CDR3 sequences, just over 45% appearing once. Note on this clonotype: Antigen: not known.

Trimming cost V 0 bases and J 4 bases, with 11 bases left between them. Germline V gene sequence: CDR1 SGDLS, CDR2 YYNGEE. The CDR3 runs 14 residues. This sequence originates from a girl under 18 with multiple sclerosis. Sequencing input: blood. This chain links TRBV9 with TRBJ2-7, with no clear D. The CDR3 DNA sequence: TGTGCCAGCAGCGTAGGGGCAGGTACTTACGAGCAGTACTTC. Its translation is CASSVGAGTYEQYF.